This TCR beta chain is from a study of cytomegalovirus exposure and HLA in healthy donors (dated by TCRdb to 2017 to 2019). Background on the whole study: A later analysis indicated that the 90 to 150 validation repertoires were generated on the platform also employed for the roughly 650 repertoires of the first cohort. The study aimed to test whether cataloging public T cell receptors could reveal signatures of past pathogen exposure. A separate validation cohort of 100 to 150 different subjects was used in addition to the approximately 640-subject first cohort. To predict cytomegalovirus infection status, the study combined high-throughput TCR immunosequencing, statistical association of individual TCRs with disease status, and machine learning.

Library method: the immunoSEQ multiplex PCR assay. Under the source paper's analysis protocol: A statistical classification framework was built to diagnose cytomegalovirus status from the catalog of TCR beta chain sequences. Held by TCRdb, this immuneACCESS table contains in-frame sequences only and omits some clones. Under half of the omission traces to an unresolved V gene where checked; the cause of the rest is unknown. For V, J and clone size, that table is used; D and trimming come from the DNA. In this sample the table shows 150,000 or so clones, 70% to 90% of which occur a single time. The ten largest clones represent roughly 2.1% of the sample. What the study reported, not specific to this receptor: The authors suggested that the approach could potentially be extended to other disease states and immunological phenotypes. In vitro tests confirmed that a few of the cytomegalovirus-associated TCR beta chains recognize cytomegalovirus antigens. Most TCR sequences were observed very rarely across donors, whereas some public TCRs were present in many individuals. The classifier was reported to diagnose cytomegalovirus status with high specificity and sensitivity in both the original cohort and the validation cohort. A later analysis had no HLA typing for the validation cohort, so co-occurrence there was scored across all 120 repertoires. A total of 150 to 200 TCR beta chains were listed by the study as associated with cytomegalovirus. In a later analysis, TCRs clustered in the first cohort were found to also tend to co-occur in the approximately 110 validation repertoires, with 94% of cluster scores above 0.

Sequences SGHRS (CDR1) and YFSETQ (CDR2) are obtained from the germline V gene. The CDR3 spans 16 residues, from the cysteine through the phenylalanine. The DNA shown is the 48-base CDR3, in frame from base 1. V sheds 6 bases and J sheds 2 bases, leaving 19 bases between their ends. Points on this clone: The antigen this receptor binds is unknown. No much larger clone is present one base from it, and per-base qualities are unavailable.

Separate from the approximately 670-subject first cohort, the validation cohort of roughly 130 subjects was the group to which the donors belonged. This TCR was sampled from a human donor in good health. The sequence is built from TRBV5-1 and TRBJ2-3, and perhaps TRBD2 as D gene, on 5 matching bases. Sequenced: PBMCs. The DNA sequence is as follows: TGCGCCAGCACTTTGGACGCGGGTTTGGCCACAGATACGCAGTATTTT. The encoded protein is CASTLDAGLATDTQYF.